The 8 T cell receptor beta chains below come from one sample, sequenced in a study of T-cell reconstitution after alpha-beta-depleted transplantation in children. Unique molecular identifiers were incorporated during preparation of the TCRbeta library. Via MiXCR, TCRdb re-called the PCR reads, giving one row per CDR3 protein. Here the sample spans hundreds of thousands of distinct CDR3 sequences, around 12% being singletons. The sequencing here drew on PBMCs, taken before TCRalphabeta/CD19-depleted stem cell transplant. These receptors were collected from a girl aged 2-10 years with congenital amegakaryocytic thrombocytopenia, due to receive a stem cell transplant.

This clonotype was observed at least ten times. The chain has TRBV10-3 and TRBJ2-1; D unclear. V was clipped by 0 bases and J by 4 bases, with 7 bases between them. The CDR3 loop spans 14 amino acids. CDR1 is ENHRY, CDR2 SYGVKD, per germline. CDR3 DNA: TGTGCCATCAGTGAGTCGACCCGGTACAATGAGCAGTTCTTC. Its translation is CAISESTRYNEQFF.

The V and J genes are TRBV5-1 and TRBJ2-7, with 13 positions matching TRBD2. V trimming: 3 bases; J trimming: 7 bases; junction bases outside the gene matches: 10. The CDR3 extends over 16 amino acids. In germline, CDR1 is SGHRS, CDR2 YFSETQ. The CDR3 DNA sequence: TGCGCCAGCAGCTCCAACGGACTAGCGGGAGTGGGTGAGCAGTACTTC. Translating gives CASSSNGLAGVGEQYF.

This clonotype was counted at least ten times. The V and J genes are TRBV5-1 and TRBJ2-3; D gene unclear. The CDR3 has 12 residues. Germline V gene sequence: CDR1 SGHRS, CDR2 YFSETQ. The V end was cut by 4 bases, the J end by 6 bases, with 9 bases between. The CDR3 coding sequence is TGCGCCAGCAGCGCCGTCGGTGATACGCAGTATTTT. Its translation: CASSAVGDTQYF. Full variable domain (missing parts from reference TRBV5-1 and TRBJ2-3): KAGVTQTPRYLIKTRGQQVTLSCSPISGHRSVSWYQQTPGQGLQFLFEYFSETQRNKGNFPGRFSGRQFSNSRSEMNVSTLELGDSALYLCASSAVGDTQYFGPGTRLTVL.

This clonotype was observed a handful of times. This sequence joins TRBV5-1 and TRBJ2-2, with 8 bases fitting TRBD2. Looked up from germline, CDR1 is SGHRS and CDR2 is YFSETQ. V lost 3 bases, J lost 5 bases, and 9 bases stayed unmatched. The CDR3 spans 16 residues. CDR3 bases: TGCGCCAGCAGCTCGTGGGGACTAGATTTGACCGGGGAGCTGTTTTTT. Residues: CASSSWGLDLTGELFF.

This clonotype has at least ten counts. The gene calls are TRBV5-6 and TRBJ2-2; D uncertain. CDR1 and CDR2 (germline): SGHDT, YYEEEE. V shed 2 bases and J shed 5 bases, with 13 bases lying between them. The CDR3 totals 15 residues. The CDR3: CASSFRSLLTGELFF. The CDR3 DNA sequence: TGTGCCAGCAGCTTTCGTAGCCTATTAACCGGGGAGCTGTTTTTT.

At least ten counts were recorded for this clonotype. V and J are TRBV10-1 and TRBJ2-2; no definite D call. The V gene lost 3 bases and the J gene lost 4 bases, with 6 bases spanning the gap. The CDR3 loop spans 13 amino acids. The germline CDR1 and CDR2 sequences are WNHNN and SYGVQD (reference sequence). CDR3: CASSEMATGELFF. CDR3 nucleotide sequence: TGCGCCAGCAGTGAAATGGCCACCGGGGAGCTGTTTTTT.

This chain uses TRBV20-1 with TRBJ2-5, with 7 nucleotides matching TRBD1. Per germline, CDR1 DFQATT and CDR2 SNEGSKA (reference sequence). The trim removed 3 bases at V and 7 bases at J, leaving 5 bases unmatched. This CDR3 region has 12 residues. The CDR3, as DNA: TGCAGTGCTAGGACAGGGTCGGGGACCCAGTACTTC. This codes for CSARTGSGTQYF.

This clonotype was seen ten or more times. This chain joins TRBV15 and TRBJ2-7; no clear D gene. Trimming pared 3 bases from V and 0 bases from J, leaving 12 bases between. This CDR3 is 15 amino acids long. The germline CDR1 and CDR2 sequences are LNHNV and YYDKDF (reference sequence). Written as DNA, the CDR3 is TGTGCCACCAGCAGTACGACACCCTTCTCCTACGAGCAGTACTTC. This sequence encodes CATSSTTPFSYEQYF.